This T cell receptor (beta chain) stems from a study of T cells in Graves' hyperthyroidism and ophthalmopathy. V trimming: 7 bases; J trimming: 4 bases; junction bases outside the gene matches: 5. The CDR3 length is 14 residues. CDR1 and CDR2 (germline): SQVTM, ANQGSEA. Researchers amplified the TCR beta CDR3 regions from RNA transcripts. The TCR CDR3 first-round RT-PCR relied on the HTBI primer set. One entry per CDR3 protein, called by TCRdb with MiXCR from the multiplex PCR reads. The sample holds 600,000 to 650,000 distinct CDR3 sequences, 15% to 20% seen once. General observations from the study: A model built on 13 V-J features separated ophthalmopathy from stable hyperthyroidism.

From 10 ml of fresh peripheral blood, PBMCs were isolated. In this sample, this clonotype turned up many times. What it binds is not known. Material for sequencing was blood. This chain joins TRBV29-1 and TRBJ2-5; TRBD2 matches at 14 bases. The receptor was isolated from a woman under 40 with Graves' hyperthyroidism. Written as DNA, the CDR3 is TGCAGCGGCGGACTAGCGGGAGGAGCAGAGACCCAGTACTTC. Amino acids: CSGGLAGGAETQYF.